These T cell receptor beta chains were read from a single sample in a study of blood T cell repertoires in COVID-19. Libraries were prepared by immunoSEQ multiplex PCR; TCRdb keeps only in-frame clonotypes and omits some of them. This table holds 80,000 or so clones, 82% found once. The sequenced material came from peripheral blood. The receptors here all came from a woman aged 70-85 years with acute or convalescent COVID-19. CDR3s leave out the opening cysteine and the closing phenylalanine or tryptophan. Clone size is not always given. Where it is, it says once, few, many or a class for expanded clones.

size,V,J,CDR3
few,TRBV4-2,TRBJ2-1,ASSLGLAGGLSSYNEQF
NA,TRBV19,TRBJ2-1,ASSSRTGVRGNEQF
NA,TRBV14,TRBJ1-2,ASSQSRYYGYT
NA,TRBV11-2,TRBJ2-3,ASSLGPLSTDTQY
NA,TRBV7-9,TRBJ2-1,ASSHGGGGYSYNEQF
NA,TRBV2,TRBJ2-5,ASSGWVQGETQY
NA,TRBV5-4,TRBJ1-2,ASSTPGQGKGYT
NA,TRBV5-1,TRBJ2-7,ASSFQGNYEQY
NA,TRBV4-1,TRBJ1-4,ASSLNLGTNEKLF
NA,TRBV7-8,TRBJ2-1,ASSLSRDNEQF
NA,TRBV19,TRBJ2-1,ASSTNSGRAVNEQF
NA,TRBV29-1,TRBJ2-7,SAVGGWYSYEQY
NA,TRBV2,TRBJ2-2,ASSGTWNTGELF
NA,TRBV30,TRBJ1-3,AWSVLFRRDTLWGNTIY
NA,TRBV30,TRBJ1-6,AWNPGQNNSPLH
NA,TRBV7-3,TRBJ1-1,ASSLGQGEAF
medium-sized,TRBV2,TRBJ2-3,ASSDPRLAGDPDTQY
NA,TRBV2,TRBJ2-7,ASSEDRDSYEQY
few,TRBV5-4,TRBJ2-2,ASSSSQLTYTGELF
NA,TRBV12-1,TRBJ2-3,ASSWDSRRTAGPGLSTDTQY
few,TRBV20-1,TRBJ2-7,SASWRSSGKEQY
NA,TRBV5-1,TRBJ2-1,ASSPGMERSYNEQF
NA,TRBV10-3,TRBJ2-7,AISGRASSYEQY
NA,TRBV7-9,TRBJ1-1,ASSLAGTLHTEAF
NA,TRBV10-3,TRBJ1-1,AISVGTGGRVRNEAF
NA,TRBV7-2,TRBJ2-1,ASSVRSGTPPNEQF
NA,TRBV29-1,TRBJ1-2,SVATGTGKNYGYT
NA,TRBV28,TRBJ1-1,ASLSQGQANTEAF
NA,TRBV2,TRBJ1-6,ASSVDRATNSPLH
NA,TRBV29-1,TRBJ1-4,SVELQGAGNEKLF
once,TRBV9,TRBJ2-1,ASSVGSYSEQF
NA,TRBV3-1/TRBV3-2,TRBJ2-5,ASSQDASGSIISGTQY
once,TRBV5-1,TRBJ1-2,ASSSDAGYGYT
NA,TRBV29-1,TRBJ1-2,SQDRDGYT
NA,TRBV10-2,TRBJ1-2,ASSPGQDIT
NA,TRBV2,TRBJ2-3,ASSIAGGRADTQY